The present T cell receptor (beta chain) was sequenced within a study of siplizumab effects on memory and regulatory T cells. Assay: immunoSEQ multiplex PCR; the TCRdb copy retains only in-frame clones and omits some. Altogether 110,000 or so clones are present, 93% being singletons, with the ten largest covering approximately 0.17%. The receptor was derived from a human donor in good health. The material sequenced was non-Treg CD4+ T cells sorted from blood.

CDR3 protein: CASSYSSGGGLDTQYF. Written as DNA, the CDR3 is TGTGCCAGCAGTTACTCGAGCGGGGGGGGGTTAGATACGCAGTATTTT. V is TRBV6-5 and J is TRBJ2-3, with 10 bases that match TRBD2. Germline assignment: CDR1 MNHEY and CDR2 SVGAGI. This CDR3 has 16 amino acids. V was clipped by 0 bases and J by 5 bases; unmatched bases: 5.